The 25 T cell receptor beta chains listed next were all sequenced from one sample in a study of shared clonotypes between healthy human individuals. Only in-frame clones appear in the TCRdb table, and some are missing; sequencing was by immunoSEQ multiplex PCR. The sample comprises about 1.1 million clones, about 84% of which are singletons, and under 0.6% rests with the top ten. Sequencing used memory CD4+ T cells from PBMCs. Subset in this sample: CD45RA-negative fraction. All receptors derive from a man aged 18 to 29 in good health. Some clones in this sample may be carry-over from other donors' samples.

The rearrangement joins TRBV5-1 to TRBJ2-1; 10 nucleotides match TRBD2. Unmatched junction bases numbered 10, after V lost 4 bases and J lost 6 bases. This CDR3 contains 16 residues. Germline lookup yields CDR1 SGHRS and CDR2 YFSETQ. The CDR3 DNA reads TGCGCCAGCAGCCCCGGGGGACTAGCGATTATCAATGAGCAGTTCTTC. Amino acids: CASSPGGLAIINEQFF.

The rearrangement links TRBV7-9 to TRBJ2-7; D gene unclear. The CDR3 loop spans 13 amino acids. Germline V gene sequence: CDR1 SEHNR, CDR2 FQNEAQ (reference sequence). Trimming took 5 bases from V and 2 from J, leaving 10 bases between them. CDR3 amino acids: CASSLTLPYEQYF. The CDR3 DNA reads as TGTGCCAGCAGCCTTACCCTCCCCTACGAGCAGTACTTC.

The rearrangement links TRBV10-3 to TRBJ2-1, with 9 bases matching TRBD2. V was pared by 4 bases and J by 8 bases, with 3 bases of the junction left unmatched. The CDR3 runs to 13 residues. Germline CDR1 reads ENHRY; CDR2 reads SYGVKD. The CDR3, as DNA: TGTGCCATCAGTGCCCTAGCGGGGTATGAGCAGTTCTTC. It encodes CAISALAGYEQFF.

Turning to this clone: A far larger clone is one nucleotide away, so this likely arose from a read error. The same CDR3 can be traced to other DNA sequences in this sample. V gene TRBV7-9 combines with J gene TRBJ2-7, with D possibly being TRBD1 or TRBD2 (5 bases each). Germline V gene lookup returns CDR1 SEHNR and CDR2 FQNEAQ (reference sequence). This CDR3 contains 14 residues. Trimming stripped 2 bases from V and 2 bases from J, with 10 bases between. The CDR3 DNA reads TGTGCCAGCAGCTTACGGGACGGGACCTACGAGCAGTACTTC. It encodes CASSLRDGTYEQYF.

The rearrangement joins TRBV7-2 to TRBJ2-7; TRBD2 is a possible D gene (5 bases). Trimming took off 2 bases at V and 3 bases at J, with 11 bases between the two ends. The germline V gene has CDR1 SGHTA and CDR2 FQGNSA. The CDR3 has 14 amino acids. This CDR3 reads CASSLRPTNYEQYF. CDR3 sequence (DNA): TGTGCCAGCAGCTTACGCCCGACTAACTACGAGCAGTACTTC.

The CDR3 reads CASSSSRTWLGEQYF. CDR3 sequence (DNA): TGCGCCAGCAGCTCGTCAAGAACATGGCTCGGCGAGCAGTACTTC. V and J are TRBV4-1 and TRBJ2-7; no clear D gene. The CDR3 is made up of 15 amino acids. The ends were cut back, 5 bases at V and 6 bases at J, with 20 bases in the middle. Germline V gene sequence: CDR1 MGHRA, CDR2 YSYEKL.

The chain is built from TRBV30 and TRBJ1-2, with 7 positions matching TRBD1. The CDR3 runs 14 residues. V shed 1 base and J 4 bases; nucleotides not matched to a gene: 6. Germline V lookup: CDR1 GTSNPN, CDR2 SVGIG (reference sequence). CDR3 DNA sequence: TGTGCCTGGAGTGCAGGGGGAAGTCCCTATGGCTACACCTTC. Translated, it gives CAWSAGGSPYGYTF.

The J gene is TRBJ2-7, the V gene TRBV5-4; D possibly corresponds to TRBD1 (7 bases). Germline V gene data show CDR1 as SGHNT and CDR2 as YYREEE (reference sequence). This CDR3 spans 13 amino acids. With 3 bases removed from V and 5 bases from J, the gap between germline ends came to 12 bases. This chain's CDR3 is CASSSVRGDEQYF. CDR3 DNA: TGTGCCAGCAGCTCGGTCAGGGGGGACGAGCAGTACTTC. The whole variable domain, remainder taken from reference TRBV5-4 and TRBJ2-7, is ETGVTQSPTHLIKTRGQQVTLRCSSQSGHNTVSWYQQALGQGPQFIFQYYREEENGRGNFPPRFSGLQFPNYSSELNVNALELDDSALYLCASSSVRGDEQYFGPGTRLTVT.

This clone was counted only a few times. The rearrangement links TRBV10-3 to TRBJ1-2; a weak D match, TRBD1 (6 bases). The CDR3 spans 17 residues. Germline CDR1 ENHRY, CDR2 SYGVKD. V was clipped by 8 bases and J by 3 bases, with 25 bases between them. The CDR3 DNA is TGTGCCATCGGGAGAGGGGGAACCAATCCCTCCCACTATGGCTACACCTTC. This codes for CAIGRGGTNPSHYGYTF.

V and J are TRBV28 and TRBJ2-5, with 8 bases matching TRBD2. Germline V gene sequence: CDR1 MDHEN, CDR2 SYDVKM. This CDR3 has 13 residues. J was trimmed by 5 bases and V by 8 bases; bases with no gene match: 7. In DNA, the CDR3 is TGTGCCAGCTCATCGGGGGGGCTGGAGACCCAGTACTTC. Protein sequence: CASSSGGLETQYF.

This chain connects TRBV11-2 to TRBJ1-1; the D gene is possibly TRBD1 (6 bases). V was cut by 3 bases and J by 7 bases, with 15 bases left in between. In germline, CDR1 is SGHAT, CDR2 FQNNGV. The CDR3 is made up of 14 amino acids. The CDR3 sequence: CASSFTGQIGEAFF. The CDR3 bases are TGTGCCAGCAGCTTCACGGGACAAATAGGTGAAGCTTTCTTT.

CDR3 residues: CASSPLRGEAFF. The CDR3, as DNA: TGTGCCAGCTCACCACTGCGGGGGGAAGCTTTCTTT. V usage is TRBV18 and J usage is TRBJ1-1; maybe TRBD1 (5 bases). Germline loops: CDR1 KGHSH, CDR2 LQKENI. The CDR3 extends over 12 amino acids. The ends were cut back, 1 base at V and 8 bases at J, with 8 bases in the middle. The full variable domain, rest sourced from reference TRBV18 and TRBJ1-1, is NAGVMQNPRHLVRRRGQEARLRCSPMKGHSHVYWYRQLPEEGLKFMVYLQKENIIDESGMPKERFSAEFPKEGPSILRIQQVVRGDSAAYFCASSPLRGEAFFGQGTRLTVV.

Only a few counts were recorded for this clone. CDR3 nucleotide sequence: TGTGCCTCGGGAGTAGAAGAGACCCAGTACTTC. Translation gives CASGVEETQYF. V and J are TRBV10-3 and TRBJ2-5; D might be TRBD2 (6 bases). Trimming removed 11 bases at V and 3 bases at J, with 10 bases between. Germline values: CDR1 ENHRY, CDR2 SYGVKD. The CDR3 runs to 11 residues.

This chain uses TRBV7-2 with TRBJ2-4; 8 nucleotides agree with TRBD2. J lost 2 bases, V lost 0 bases, and 6 bases had no gene match. This CDR3 spans 17 amino acids. Germline V gives CDR1 SGHTA, CDR2 FQGNSA. CDR3 nucleotide sequence: TGTGCCAGCAGCTTAGCGCTAAGCGGGAGACCCAAAAACATTCAGTACTTC. Its protein is CASSLALSGRPKNIQYF.

The chain recombines TRBV11-2 with TRBJ1-4; TRBD1 agrees at 7 bases. The CDR3 spans 12 residues. From germline, CDR1 is SGHAT and CDR2 FQNNGV. V gave up 0 bases and J gave up 11 bases; unmatched junction bases: 0. CDR3 amino acids: CASSLDRGKLFF. CDR3 in DNA: TGTGCCAGCAGCTTAGACAGGGGGAAACTGTTTTTT.

CDR3 sequence reads: CASSPSRGGETQYF. The CDR3 bases are TGTGCCAGCAGCCCCTCGCGAGGGGGGGAGACCCAGTACTTC. This chain connects TRBV7-3 to TRBJ2-5; D is possibly TRBD1 or TRBD2 (6 bases each). This CDR3 comprises 14 residues. Trimming shortened V by 5 bases and J by 5 bases, and 15 bases separated the two germline ends. Germline V gene sequence: CDR1 SGHTA, CDR2 FQGTGA.

J is TRBJ1-1 and V is TRBV7-8; no firm D call. V lost 4 bases, J lost 1 base, and 7 bases lay in between. CDR1 and CDR2 from the germline V gene are SGHVS and FQNEAQ. The CDR3 totals 13 residues. The CDR3 nucleotides read TGTGCCAGCAGCTATCGGGGGAACACTGAAGCTTTCTTT. Translating gives CASSYRGNTEAFF.

Remarks on this clone: A read error may produce the germline difference seen at one junction end. V usage is TRBV12-5 and J usage is TRBJ2-7, with D tentatively TRBD1 (7 bases). The CDR3 spans 12 residues. Germline V lookup: CDR1 LGHNT, CDR2 FRNRAP. DNA for the CDR3: TGTGCTAGTGGTTTGCCAGGGGGGCCTATGGCCTTC. Translation: CASGLPGGPMAF.

The chain's CDR3 is CASSPLTGTYEQYF. In nucleotides, the CDR3 is TGTGCCAGCTCACCCTTGACAGGGACTTACGAGCAGTACTTC. The V and J genes are TRBV18 and TRBJ2-7; weak D call: TRBD1 (7 bases). This CDR3 comprises 14 residues. The V gene's germline CDR1 is KGHSH and CDR2 LQKENI. Trimming took 3 bases from V and 4 from J, leaving 13 bases between them.

The CDR3 region has the DNA TGCAGTGTGGAACCTTACAATGAGCAGTTCTTC. Translated: CSVEPYNEQFF. This rearrangement joins TRBV20-1 to TRBJ2-1; D gene uncertain. The germline V gene encodes CDR1 DFQATT and CDR2 SNEGSKA (reference sequence). V lost 7 bases to trimming and J lost 4 bases, with 8 bases between them. The CDR3 runs 11 residues.

This clone was observed many times. This chain uses TRBV28 with TRBJ2-7, with D perhaps matching TRBD2 (6 bases). The CDR3 covers 14 residues. CDR1 and CDR2 (germline): MDHEN, SYDVKM. V was trimmed by 6 bases and J by 3 bases, leaving 15 bases between them. The CDR3 DNA reads TGTGCCAGCAGCGGGACCGGGGGAATCTACGAGCAGTACTTC. It specifies CASSGTGGIYEQYF.

The rearrangement links TRBV13 to TRBJ2-7; D is ambiguous. The CDR3 contains 14 residues. CDR1 and CDR2 from the germline V gene are PRHDT and FYEKMQ (reference sequence). The V end lost 4 bases, the J end lost 0 bases, and 10 bases lay between the germline ends. CDR3 amino acids: CASSSHLGSYEQYF. In DNA form, the CDR3 reads TGTGCCAGCAGCTCTCACCTTGGCTCCTACGAGCAGTACTTC.

The chain uses TRBV7-7 and TRBJ2-1; tentative D call: TRBD2 (5 bases). CDR3 length equals 12 residues. The ends were cut back, 5 bases at V and 6 bases at J, with 8 bases in the middle. Germline CDR1 is SSHAT and CDR2 is FNYEAQ (reference sequence). CDR3 sequence reads: CASSPAGNEQFF. The CDR3 DNA reads as TGTGCCAGCAGCCCGGCGGGCAATGAGCAGTTCTTC.

This chain joins TRBV2 and TRBJ1-1; 10 nucleotides align to TRBD1. V trimming: 5 bases; J trimming: 1 base; junction bases outside the gene matches: 4. Germline loops: CDR1 SNHLY, CDR2 FYNNEI. This CDR3 region has 15 residues. The CDR3 region has the DNA TGTGCCAGCAGTCCGAGGACAGGGGGGAACACTGAAGCTTTCTTT. Its translation is CASSPRTGGNTEAFF. Filled out from reference TRBV2 and TRBJ1-1, the complete variable domain reads EPEVTQTPSHQVTQMGQEVILRCVPISNHLYFYWYRQILGQKVEFLVSFYNNEISEKSEIFDDQFSVERPDGSNFTLKIRSTKLEDSAMYFCASSPRTGGNTEAFFGQGTRLTVV.

This clone was seen many times. J is TRBJ2-3 and V is TRBV29-1; 11 bases line up with TRBD2. Trimming took 6 bases from V and 1 from J; bases not matched to a gene: 6. CDR3 length: 15 residues. CDR1 is SQVTM, CDR2 ANQGSEA, per germline. The DNA of the CDR3 is TGCAGCGTCCTTTTAGCGGGAGGGGGCACAGATACGCAGTATTTT. This encodes CSVLLAGGGTDTQYF.